What follows describes a single TCR beta chain. Its antigen is unknown. The junction departs from germline at one end; a sequencing error may be responsible. Three rounds of nested PCR, following a modified ARM-PCR protocol, produced the TCRbeta library. TCRdb recomputed calls from the multiplex PCR reads with MiXCR, one row per CDR3 protein. Counted here are about 80,000 distinct CDR3 sequences, over 75% occurring once; the ten biggest clones make up 13%. This sample was taken from a study of tumor and adjacent non-tumor tissue in lung cancer. About the research overall: On average, productive TCRbeta reads reached a few million per sample.

Findings and limits, study-wide: Tumor repertoires had a smaller top 100 clone share than normal lung. Significantly higher TCR diversity was found in tumor than normal lung.

CDR1 MDHEN and CDR2 SYDVKM come from the germline V gene. The CDR3 covers 12 residues. The template was RNA from unsorted bulk tissue. Between August and November 2014, newly diagnosed, chemotherapy-naive lung cancer patients underwent thoracic surgery in China. This TCR was recovered from a woman between 50 and 59 years old with non-small cell lung cancer. The V and J genes are TRBV28 and TRBJ2-7; the D call may be TRBD1 or TRBD2 (5 bases each). Sequencing was done on a sample of lung tumor tissue. Here the CDR3 DNA reads TGTGCCATCTCTGGGGGAAGTGCCGAGCCGTACTTC. Its translation is CAISGGSAEPYF.